These 18 T cell receptor beta chains came from one sample sequenced in a study of response to subunit inactivated influenza vaccine. MiXCR, applied by TCRdb to the RT-PCR reads, yields one record per CDR3 protein. The profile shows roughly 540,000 distinct CDR3 sequences, roughly a quarter of them singletons. A further study also used this sample, focusing on T cells expressing NK-cell markers. This second study says: Synthesis of TCR beta cDNA relied on 5'RACE template switching carrying UMIs.

The specimen comprised CD4+ T cells sorted from PBMCs, sampled 11 to 12 days after vaccination. The receptors derive from a man between 50 and 59 years old who received an inactivated influenza vaccine.

The sample holds many counts of this clonotype. This chain links TRBV6-2 or TRBV6-3 with TRBJ2-1; possibly TRBD2 for D (7 bases). V shed 7 bases and J shed 0 bases, with 22 bases lying between them. CDR1 MNHEY and CDR2 SVGEGT come from the germline V gene. There are 18 residues in the CDR3. The CDR3 loop reads CASIGSGGRPSSYNEQFF. The DNA of the CDR3 is TGTGCCAGCATCGGTTCGGGGGGCCGTCCAAGCTCCTACAATGAGCAGTTCTTC.

For the CDR3, the DNA is TGTGCCAGTAGTGGGACCCCAAGCTCCTACAATGAGCAGTTCTTC. Translating gives CASSGTPSSYNEQFF. V gene TRBV19 combines with J gene TRBJ2-1; perhaps D is TRBD1 or TRBD2 (5 bases each). This CDR3 is 15 amino acids long. CDR1 and CDR2 from the germline V gene are LNHDA and SQIVND (reference sequence). V was pared by 5 bases and J by 0 bases, with 11 bases between.

The sample holds a few counts of this clonotype. The rearrangement uses TRBV5-1 and TRBJ1-6; 7 bases fit TRBD1. The CDR3 spans 15 residues. V lost 4 bases and J lost 7; bases outside the gene matches: 8. Germline CDR1 SGHRS, CDR2 YFSETQ. CDR3 coding DNA: TGCGCCAGCAGCACAGACCAGGGGGGGAATTCACCCCTCCACTTT. The encoded protein is CASSTDQGGNSPLHF. The full variable domain, in which reference TRBV5-1 and TRBJ1-6 provide the parts outside the CDR3, is KAGVTQTPRYLIKTRGQQVTLSCSPISGHRSVSWYQQTPGQGLQFLFEYFSETQRNKGNFPGRFSGRQFSNSRSEMNVSTLELGDSALYLCASSTDQGGNSPLHFGNGTRLTVT.

V and J are TRBV6-1 and TRBJ1-5, with D possibly TRBD1 on 6 matching bases. Germline CDR1 reads MNHNS; CDR2 reads SASEGT. The CDR3 loop spans 17 amino acids. Trimming stripped 5 bases from V and 6 bases from J, with 23 bases between. DNA for the CDR3: TGTGCCAGCAGTACCCCTTTACAGGGATCGCTTAGTCAGCCCCAGCATTTT. Encoded protein: CASSTPLQGSLSQPQHF.

A few counts support this clonotype. The rearrangement joins TRBV7-9 to TRBJ2-5; weak D call: TRBD1 (7 bases). V was pared by 7 bases and J by 5 bases, with 23 bases between. The CDR3 sequence is 16 residues long. Germline loops: CDR1 SEHNR, CDR2 FQNEAQ (reference sequence). The CDR3 nucleotides are TGTGCCAGCACCAGGGGGGTAAAAACGGTCTGGGAGACCCAGTACTTC. This sequence encodes CASTRGVKTVWETQYF.

V usage is TRBV4-2 and J usage is TRBJ1-1; no firm D call. This CDR3 comprises 15 residues. Trimming took 2 bases from V and 4 from J, leaving 14 bases between them. Germline V lookup: CDR1 LGHNA, CDR2 YNFKEQ. CDR3 DNA: TGTGCCAGCAGCCAACGAAAGGAGGTGGGCACTGAAGCTTTCTTT. Amino acids: CASSQRKEVGTEAFF.

The genes are TRBV4-3 and TRBJ2-2; weak D call: TRBD2 (6 bases). Germline lookup yields CDR1 LGHNA and CDR2 YSLEER. Trimming cost V 0 bases and J 1 base, with 15 bases left between them. This CDR3 region has 18 residues. CDR3 sequence: CASSQDWPGLKNTGELFF. CDR3 coding DNA: TGCGCCAGCAGCCAAGATTGGCCGGGACTCAAGAACACCGGGGAGCTGTTTTTT.

The chain uses TRBV20-1 and TRBJ2-3, with D perhaps TRBD2 (5 bases). Germline CDR1 reads DFQATT; CDR2 reads SNEGSKA (reference sequence). V was clipped by 4 bases and J by 6 bases, with 14 bases between them. This CDR3 has 13 amino acids. Here the CDR3 reads CSATRTVADTQYF. In nucleotides, the CDR3 is TGCAGTGCTACTCGGACTGTCGCCGATACGCAGTATTTT.

Many counts were recorded for this clonotype. V is TRBV7-7 and J is TRBJ2-5, with a possible D match to TRBD2 (5 bases). The CDR3 loop spans 15 amino acids. The V gene's germline CDR1 is SSHAT and CDR2 FNYEAQ (reference sequence). Trimming shortened V by 1 base and J by 1 base, and 10 bases separated the two germline ends. CDR3 loop: CASSLGSGPQETQYF. As DNA, the CDR3 is TGTGCCAGCAGCTTAGGGAGCGGCCCCCAAGAGACCCAGTACTTC.

The table lists this clonotype with a count of one. The chain has TRBV28 and TRBJ1-4; 7 bases match TRBD1. The CDR3 sequence is 14 residues long. Germline CDR1 and CDR2: MDHEN and SYDVKM. The trim removed 6 bases at V and 8 bases at J, leaving 9 bases unmatched. DNA for the CDR3: TGTGCCAGCAGCACAGGGGCTCGGGAAGAAAAACTGTTTTTT. Translation: CASSTGAREEKLFF.

Only a few counts were recorded for this clonotype. V usage is TRBV7-9 and J usage is TRBJ2-1; tentatively, D is TRBD2 (6 bases). The CDR3 is 14 amino acids. V was cut by 8 bases and J by 1 base, with 12 bases left in between. CDR1 is SEHNR and CDR2 is FQNEAQ in the germline V gene (reference sequence). CDR3 region: CASAMGLSYNEQFF. The CDR3 bases are TGTGCCAGCGCCATGGGACTGTCCTACAATGAGCAGTTCTTC.

The V call is TRBV4-1, the J call TRBJ2-1; D is unresolved. The germline V gene encodes CDR1 MGHRA and CDR2 YSYEKL. This CDR3 has 16 residues. V shed 0 bases and J shed 1 base, with 10 bases lying between them. In DNA, the CDR3 is TGCGCCAGCAGCCAAGATAACAGACCTTCCTACAATGAGCAGTTCTTC. It is translated as CASSQDNRPSYNEQFF.

The V gene is TRBV2, the J gene TRBJ2-7, with 8 bases fitting TRBD1. The ends lost 6 bases at V and 3 bases at J; junction bases unmatched: 7. Germline CDR1 and CDR2: SNHLY and FYNNEI. CDR3 length: 14 amino acids. CDR3 sequence: CASRGTGIYYEQYF. In nucleotides, the CDR3 is TGTGCCAGCAGGGGGACAGGAATTTACTACGAGCAGTACTTC.

V is TRBV4-2 and J is TRBJ2-2, with 9 bases aligning to TRBD2. V was pared by 0 bases and J by 5 bases, with 4 bases of the junction left unmatched. CDR3 length: 16 amino acids. Germline values: CDR1 LGHNA, CDR2 YNFKEQ. The CDR3 DNA reads as TGTGCCAGCAGCCAAGATAGCGGGAGTTTTACCGGGGAGCTGTTTTTT. Its protein product is CASSQDSGSFTGELFF.

This chain uses TRBV29-1 with TRBJ2-7; D is ambiguous. Germline-derived CDR1 and CDR2 are SQVTM and ANQGSEA. The germline V and J ends were trimmed by 4 bases and 7 bases, with 11 bases remaining between them. The CDR3 is 11 residues long. The CDR3 spells CSVVDSWEQYF. In DNA form, the CDR3 reads TGCAGCGTTGTGGATTCGTGGGAGCAGTACTTC.

This clonotype was detected ten times or more. V and J are TRBV12-3 or TRBV12-4 and TRBJ1-1, with 10 bases identical to TRBD1. The V gene end was trimmed by 6 bases and the J gene end by 1 base; junction bases not matched to a gene: 8. The CDR3 is 16 residues long. The CDR3 loop reads CASRSGTGAKNTEAFF. The CDR3 DNA reads TGTGCCAGCAGATCCGGGACAGGGGCGAAGAACACTGAAGCTTTCTTT.

The chain is built from TRBV4-2 and TRBJ2-1; D gene uncertain. The CDR3 loop spans 17 amino acids. From germline, CDR1 is LGHNA and CDR2 YNFKEQ. Trimming removed 1 base from V and 0 bases from J, with 13 bases in between. CDR3: CASSQATLKSSYNEQFF. The CDR3 coding sequence is TGTGCCAGCAGCCAAGCCACCTTAAAAAGCTCCTACAATGAGCAGTTCTTC.

The V gene is TRBV9, the J gene TRBJ2-5, with 8 bases identical to TRBD2. This CDR3 contains 14 residues. V trimming: 8 bases; J trimming: 5 bases; junction bases outside the gene matches: 11. CDR1 SGDLS and CDR2 YYNGEE come from the germline V gene. The CDR3 nucleotides read TGTGCCAGTAGCCGACGGGGGGGAGGGGAGACCCAGTACTTC. It is translated as CASSRRGGGETQYF.